What follows are 11 T cell receptor beta chains derived from one specimen sequenced in a study of cytomegalovirus exposure and HLA in healthy donors. The PCR used 60 Vbeta and 13 Jbeta primers. Using immunoSEQ multiplex PCR, the repertoire was profiled, and TCRdb retains in-frame clones only, with some absent. Of some 250,000 clones in the sample, around 81% were seen once. Sequencing was performed on PBMCs. All receptors derive from a woman aged 55-75 years in good health and CMV-seropositive.

The chain links TRBV5-4 to TRBJ2-3, with TRBD2 identical over 7 bases. V lost 3 bases and J lost 0; bases outside the gene matches: 7. This CDR3 is built from 16 residues. Germline CDR1 and CDR2: SGHNT and YYREEE (reference sequence). CDR3 nucleotide sequence: TGTGCCAGCAGCTCGGAACTAGCGCGAAGCACAGATACGCAGTATTTT. This gives the protein CASSSELARSTDTQYF.

This clone was found a few times. J is TRBJ1-1 and V is TRBV6-5, with TRBD1 matching over 7 bases. This CDR3 spans 12 amino acids. Trimming at V came to 6 bases and at J to 7 bases, leaving 5 bases not matched to a gene. Germline V gene lookup returns CDR1 MNHEY and CDR2 SVGAGI. CDR3 region: CASSLRGYEAFF. The CDR3 DNA sequence: TGTGCCAGCAGCCTCAGGGGGTATGAAGCTTTCTTT.

The chain is built from TRBV19 and TRBJ2-2; D may be TRBD1 (6 bases). The CDR3 is made up of 16 amino acids. Germline lookup yields CDR1 LNHDA and CDR2 SQIVND (reference sequence). With 3 bases removed from V and 4 bases from J, the gap between germline ends came to 15 bases. The CDR3 here is CASSIHRVRITGELFF. In DNA, the CDR3 is TGTGCCAGTAGTATTCACAGGGTACGGATCACCGGGGAGCTGTTTTTT.

The chain links TRBV28 to TRBJ2-1, with 8 bases fitting TRBD2. The V and J ends lost 7 bases and 0 bases, in that order; junction bases with no gene match: 5. Germline CDR1 MDHEN, CDR2 SYDVKM. CDR3 length: 15 residues. This chain's CDR3 is CASKTGTSSYNEQFF. In DNA form, the CDR3 reads TGTGCCAGCAAGACGGGGACTAGCTCCTACAATGAGCAGTTCTTC. The variable domain in full, completed from reference TRBV28 and TRBJ2-1, reads DVKVTQSSRYLVKRTGEKVFLECVQDMDHENMFWYRQDPGLGLRLIYFSYDVKMKEKGDIPEGYSVSREKKERFSLILESASTNQTSMYLCASKTGTSSYNEQFFGPGTRLTVL.

The J gene is TRBJ2-3, the V gene TRBV9; 15 nucleotides agree with TRBD2. Germline lookup yields CDR1 SGDLS and CDR2 YYNGEE. J lost 6 bases, V lost 1 base, and 3 bases had no gene match. The CDR3 contains 16 residues. The CDR3: CASSVLGTSGRDTQYF. DNA of the CDR3: TGTGCCAGCAGCGTACTGGGGACTAGCGGGAGGGATACGCAGTATTTT.

The chain combines TRBV6-7 with TRBJ1-3, with D unresolved. TRBV6-7 is given ORF status, its function remaining uncertain. The CDR3 is 17 residues long. V lost 0 bases, J lost 0 bases, and 12 bases lay in between. The CDR3 nucleotides read TGTGCCAGCAGTTACTCGAAAACGGGAACCTCTGGAAACACCATATATTTT. Protein product: CASSYSKTGTSGNTIYF.

The V and J genes are TRBV5-1 and TRBJ2-1, with TRBD2 identical over 8 bases. CDR3 length: 17 amino acids. Trimming at V came to 6 bases and at J to 1 base, leaving 12 bases not matched to a gene. CDR1 SGHRS and CDR2 YFSETQ come from the germline V gene. CDR3 sequence (DNA): TGCGCCAGCACCCCCCAACCGGGAGGGCAATCCTACAATGAGCAGTTCTTC. This gives the protein CASTPQPGGQSYNEQFF.

This chain uses TRBV5-6 with TRBJ2-3; D may be TRBD1 (6 bases). Germline assignment: CDR1 SGHDT and CDR2 YYEEEE. The ends were cut back, 5 bases at V and 4 bases at J, with 17 bases in the middle. The CDR3 runs to 15 residues. CDR3 DNA sequence: TGTGCCAGCAGACTAAATCAGGGGAGTGCAGATACGCAGTATTTT. Residues: CASRLNQGSADTQYF.

The chain carries TRBV2 and TRBJ2-7; the match to TRBD2 covers 7 bases. CDR3 length: 16 residues. V lost 8 bases and J lost 5; bases outside the gene matches: 18. Germline loops: CDR1 SNHLY, CDR2 FYNNEI. The CDR3: CASWGFAGEVINEQYF. The CDR3 DNA reads TGTGCCAGCTGGGGTTTTGCGGGAGAGGTTATTAACGAGCAGTACTTC.

The rearrangement uses TRBV9 and TRBJ2-2; 7 bases map to TRBD2. Germline lookup yields CDR1 SGDLS and CDR2 YYNGEE. J lost 1 base, V lost 7 bases, and 4 bases had no gene match. The CDR3 spans 14 residues. In DNA, the CDR3 is TGTGCCAGCGGGAGGGTGTTGAACACCGGGGAGCTGTTTTTT. It specifies CASGRVLNTGELFF. Complete variable domain (other parts from reference TRBV9 and TRBJ2-2): DSGVTQTPKHLITATGQRVTLRCSPRSGDLSVYWYQQSLDQGLQFLIQYYNGEERAKGNILERFSAQQFPDLHSELNLSSLELGDSALYFCASGRVLNTGELFFGEGSRLTVL.

The V call is TRBV7-8, the J call TRBJ2-2, with TRBD1 identical over 9 bases. J lost 6 bases, V lost 3 bases, and 5 bases had no gene match. This CDR3 region has 15 residues. Germline V gene sequence: CDR1 SGHVS, CDR2 FQNEAQ. The CDR3 loop is CASSFRTGEAGELFF. DNA for the CDR3: TGTGCCAGCAGCTTCCGGACAGGGGAGGCCGGGGAGCTGTTTTTT.